The TCR beta chain under discussion was sequenced for a study of T cell responses to AZD1222 COVID-19 vaccine. For the study at large: Analyses pooled second doses at about 4 or about 12 weeks.

Study-wide points: At 160-218 and 743-854, vaccine-associated CD4 TCRs were dominant, and they spanned spike.

This table comes from immunoSEQ multiplex PCR, and its TCRdb copy is limited to in-frame clones, with some not included. Counted here are 100,000 or so clones, approximately 87% occurring once; the ten biggest clones make up more than 10%. Looked up from germline, CDR1 is LNHDA and CDR2 is SQIVND (reference sequence). This CDR3 comprises 14 residues. V was shortened by 1 base and J by 3 bases, with 7 bases between the two germline ends. Details on this clone: Its antigen is unknown.

The sequence was collected from an adult in good health. This specimen consisted of peripheral blood, obtained on day 0 of AZD1222 vaccination. This chain joins TRBV19 and TRBJ2-1; D gene unclear. In DNA, the CDR3 is TGTGCCAGTAGTATAGGGTCGGTCTACAATGAGCAGTTCTTC. Translated, it gives CASSIGSVYNEQFF.